These 32 T cell receptor beta chains share one sample of origin, sequenced in a study of cytomegalovirus exposure and HLA in healthy donors. A multiplex PCR was run with 60 Vbeta primers and 13 Jbeta primers. Some clones are missing from TCRdb's copy, which holds only in-frame ones; the method was immunoSEQ multiplex PCR. The data show fewer than 200,000 clones, 70% to 85% seen once. The source material was PBMCs. Source of these receptors: a man aged 35 to 55 in good health and CMV-seronegative.

The V gene is TRBV5-4, the J gene TRBJ2-1; 7 bases agree with TRBD1. The CDR3 loop spans 15 amino acids. The V segment lost 4 bases and the J segment 0 bases; nucleotides outside the gene matches: 4. Germline loops: CDR1 SGHNT, CDR2 YYREEE (reference sequence). CDR3 bases: TGTGCCAGCAGCCGGGGACAGAGCTCCTACAATGAGCAGTTCTTC. Its protein is CASSRGQSSYNEQFF.

This chain links TRBV6-4 with TRBJ2-2, with TRBD1 matching over 9 bases. V lost 3 bases to trimming and J lost 8 bases; unmatched junction nucleotides: 4. The CDR3 has 14 residues. Germline V gene lookup returns CDR1 MRHNA and CDR2 SNTAGT. The CDR3 loop reads CASSEQGAQGELFF. CDR3 coding DNA: TGTGCCAGCAGTGAACAGGGGGCTCAGGGGGAGCTGTTTTTT.

This rearrangement joins TRBV6-1 to TRBJ2-7, with a tentative D call TRBD2 (6 bases). Germline CDR1 reads MNHNS; CDR2 reads SASEGT. Trimming cost V 5 bases and J 6 bases, with 17 bases left between them. The CDR3 is 14 residues long. The DNA of the CDR3 is TGTGCCAGCAGTTGGGGAGGTTACCCCCCCGAGCAGTACTTC. It encodes CASSWGGYPPEQYF.

The chain combines TRBV7-2 with TRBJ2-7; 8 positions agree with TRBD2. V shed 0 bases, J shed 2 bases, and the junction held 3 bases outside the gene matches. This CDR3 is built from 15 residues. Germline CDR1 is SGHTA and CDR2 is FQGNSA. The chain's CDR3 is CASSLASGGAYEQYF. The CDR3 DNA reads TGTGCCAGCAGCTTAGCTTCCGGGGGGGCCTACGAGCAGTACTTC.

The chain joins TRBV28 to TRBJ2-1, with 7 nucleotides matching TRBD2. CDR3 length: 16 residues. J lost 3 bases, V lost 3 bases, and 8 bases had no gene match. Germline loops: CDR1 MDHEN, CDR2 SYDVKM. CDR3 region: CASSFGGVSNYNEQFF. Here the CDR3 DNA reads TGTGCCAGCAGTTTTGGGGGGGTCTCCAACTACAATGAGCAGTTCTTC.

This sequence joins TRBV11-2 and TRBJ1-6, with 7 bases aligning to TRBD1. After removal of 3 bases from V and 7 bases from J, the junction contained 9 bases not matched to a gene. This CDR3 region has 16 residues. The germline V gene has CDR1 SGHAT and CDR2 FQNNGV. CDR3 loop: CASSFLPGQKNSPLHF. Written as DNA, the CDR3 is TGTGCCAGCAGCTTCCTCCCGGGACAGAAGAATTCACCCCTCCACTTT.

This clone came up a few times. The rearrangement uses TRBV5-1 and TRBJ1-1, with D uncertain. Germline values: CDR1 SGHRS, CDR2 YFSETQ. The CDR3 covers 14 residues. Trimming took off 0 bases at V and 1 base at J, with 7 bases between the two ends. This chain's CDR3 is CASSLGGQNTEAFF. CDR3 in DNA: TGCGCCAGCAGCTTGGGAGGGCAGAACACTGAAGCTTTCTTT.

The CDR3 DNA is TGTGCCAGCAGCTTACCAATAGCGGGAAGCTCCTACGAGCAGTACTTC. Residues: CASSLPIAGSSYEQYF. The rearrangement uses TRBV7-9 and TRBJ2-7; 8 nucleotides align to TRBD2. This CDR3 spans 16 amino acids. Germline V gene lookup returns CDR1 SEHNR and CDR2 FQNEAQ (reference sequence). Trimming at V came to 2 bases and at J to 0 bases, leaving 6 bases not matched to a gene. Full variable domain (missing parts from reference TRBV7-9 and TRBJ2-7): DTGVSQNPRHKITKRGQNVTFRCDPISEHNRLYWYRQTLGQGPEFLTYFQNEAQLEKSRLLSDRFSAERPKGSFSTLEIQRTEQGDSAMYLCASSLPIAGSSYEQYFGPGTRLTVT.

The chain links TRBV10-3 to TRBJ2-7; 11 nucleotides align to TRBD1. CDR1 and CDR2 (germline): ENHRY, SYGVKD. This CDR3 contains 15 residues. The V gene end was trimmed by 4 bases and the J gene end by 4 bases; junction bases not matched to a gene: 6. DNA of the CDR3: TGTGCCATCAGTGTAAGGGGACAGGGGGATTACGAGCAGTACTTC. It yields the protein CAISVRGQGDYEQYF.

The chain recombines TRBV7-9 with TRBJ2-1; D is ambiguous. The CDR3 is 12 amino acids. Germline values: CDR1 SEHNR, CDR2 FQNEAQ (reference sequence). The ends were cut back, 5 bases at V and 7 bases at J, with 9 bases in the middle. CDR3 DNA: TGTGCCAGCAGCGGGCCCCGAAATGAGCAGTTCTTC. As protein: CASSGPRNEQFF.

The rearrangement joins TRBV21-1 to TRBJ2-1; the table's TRBD2 call for D was not verified on the DNA. TRBV21-1 corresponds to a pseudogene. This CDR3 spans 14 amino acids. In nucleotides, the CDR3 is TGTGCCAGCAGCTTACTAGCGGGCGTAAGTGAGCAGTTCTTC. It codes for CASSLLAGVSEQFF.

The chain joins TRBV10-3 to TRBJ2-5; no reliable D call. CDR3 length equals 14 residues. CDR1 is ENHRY and CDR2 is SYGVKD in the germline V gene. The ends were cut back, 8 bases at V and 1 base at J, with 14 bases in the middle. The CDR3 nucleotides are TGTGCCATCGGCGTATCGGCAGGCCAAGAGACCCAGTACTTC. It translates to CAIGVSAGQETQYF.

This chain joins TRBV5-1 and TRBJ2-1, with D perhaps TRBD2 (5 bases). This CDR3 comprises 14 residues. Trimming removed 0 bases at V and 8 bases at J, with 12 bases between. CDR1 is SGHRS, CDR2 YFSETQ, per germline. The CDR3 loop is CASSLGGRGDEQFF. The CDR3 DNA is TGCGCCAGCAGCTTGGGAGGGAGAGGCGATGAGCAGTTCTTC.

CDR3 in amino acids: CASSIGGAGNTIYF. CDR3 DNA: TGTGCCAGCAGCATTGGGGGGGCTGGAAACACCATATATTTT. The gene calls are TRBV5-4 and TRBJ1-3; perhaps TRBD1 as D (5 bases). Trimming removed 4 bases at V and 2 bases at J, with 10 bases between. The CDR3 is 14 residues long. Germline CDR1 SGHNT, CDR2 YYREEE (reference sequence).

The chain recombines TRBV28 with TRBJ2-3, with D hard to call. V lost 5 bases to trimming and J lost 4 bases, with 7 bases between them. Germline V lookup: CDR1 MDHEN, CDR2 SYDVKM. CDR3 size: 12 residues. The CDR3 loop reads CASSAQADTQYF. The CDR3 DNA reads TGTGCCAGCAGTGCCCAGGCAGATACGCAGTATTTT.

The chain uses TRBV21-1 and TRBJ2-7; the table's D call TRBD2 went unverified against the DNA. TRBV21-1 is classified as a pseudogene. The CDR3 covers 15 residues. The CDR3 DNA sequence: TGTGCCAGCAGCGACGTCCGGGACTTCGCCTACGAGCAGTACTTC. This translates into CASSDVRDFAYEQYF.

The V call is TRBV18, the J call TRBJ2-7, with a weak D call TRBD2 (5 bases). Germline CDR1 and CDR2: KGHSH and LQKENI. The V end was cut by 0 bases, the J end by 7 bases, with 13 bases between. This CDR3 is built from 14 residues. The CDR3 DNA sequence: TGTGCCAGCTCACCACCACTAGAGACGGGAGAGCAGTACTTC. Translated, it gives CASSPPLETGEQYF.

The V gene is TRBV27, the J gene TRBJ2-3; 7 nucleotides match TRBD2. The germline V gene has CDR1 MNHEY and CDR2 SMNVEV (reference sequence). J was trimmed by 5 bases and V by 5 bases; bases with no gene match: 16. This CDR3 contains 17 residues. The CDR3 DNA is TGTGCCAGCAGTACCCCTGGGGGGGAGCGCCAGGGAGATACGCAGTATTTT. Translating it yields CASSTPGGERQGDTQYF.

This clone was recorded only once. This chain links TRBV19 with TRBJ1-5; 9 positions match TRBD1. The CDR3 extends over 17 amino acids. After removal of 4 bases from V and 3 bases from J, the junction contained 10 bases not matched to a gene. CDR1 is LNHDA and CDR2 is SQIVND in the germline V gene (reference sequence). CDR3: CASSTIPGTGFNQPQHF. As DNA, the CDR3 is TGTGCCAGTAGTACCATCCCCGGGACAGGGTTCAATCAGCCCCAGCATTTT.

The gene calls are TRBV6-6 and TRBJ1-2; tentatively, D is TRBD1 (6 bases). The germline gives CDR1 MNHNY, CDR2 SVGAGI (reference sequence). CDR3 length equals 10 residues. V shed 8 bases and J shed 8 bases, with 9 bases lying between them. CDR3 coding DNA: TGTGCCAGCGAAGACAGGGGCTACACCTTC. It encodes CASEDRGYTF.

This clone was observed once. This chain uses TRBV15 with TRBJ2-5; 7 bases fit TRBD1. Germline CDR1 is LNHNV and CDR2 is YYDKDF (reference sequence). The CDR3 length is 16 residues. V lost 0 bases and J lost 0; bases outside the gene matches: 4. The CDR3 protein is CATSRDGTANQETQYF. DNA for the CDR3: TGTGCCACCAGCAGAGACGGGACAGCCAACCAAGAGACCCAGTACTTC.

CDR3 amino acids: CASTGLDAVTDTQYF. CDR3 nucleotides: TGTGCCAGCACCGGACTAGATGCTGTGACAGATACGCAGTATTTT. This chain connects TRBV11-2 to TRBJ2-3; 7 bases align to TRBD2. J gave up 3 bases and V 7 bases, and 10 bases lay outside the gene matches. CDR3 length equals 15 residues. The germline CDR1 and CDR2 sequences are SGHAT and FQNNGV. Full variable domain (rest looked up from reference TRBV11-2 and TRBJ2-3): EAGVAQSPRYKIIEKRQSVAFWCNPISGHATLYWYQQILGQGPKLLIQFQNNGVVDDSQLPKDRFSAERLKGVDSTLKIQPAKLEDSAVYLCASTGLDAVTDTQYFGPGTRLTVL.

This chain joins TRBV28 and TRBJ2-7, with D perhaps TRBD1 (6 bases). CDR1 and CDR2 from the germline V gene are MDHEN and SYDVKM. CDR3 length equals 14 residues. V dropped 7 bases and J dropped 4 bases, with 17 bases sitting between them. CDR3 in DNA: TGTGCCAGCAAACGAAGGGGACAAGGGTACGAGCAGTACTTC. Translated, it gives CASKRRGQGYEQYF.

The chain recombines TRBV30 with TRBJ1-3; weak D call: TRBD1 (6 bases). The germline CDR1 and CDR2 sequences are GTSNPN and SVGIG (reference sequence). The CDR3 extends over 13 amino acids. The ends were cut back, 4 bases at V and 4 bases at J, with 11 bases in the middle. The CDR3 nucleotides are TGTGCCTGGACGGGGGGCGCCGGAAACACCATATATTTT. This encodes CAWTGGAGNTIYF. Based on the CDR3 plus reference TRBV30 and TRBJ1-3, the full variable domain is SQTIHQWPATLVQPVGSPLSLECTVEGTSNPNLYWYRQAAGRGLQLLFYSVGIGQISSEVPQNLSASRPQDRQFILSSKKLLLSDSGFYLCAWTGGAGNTIYFGEGSWLTVV.

The chain uses TRBV7-2 and TRBJ1-1, with D possibly being TRBD1 (5 bases). There are 12 residues in the CDR3. V was trimmed by 5 bases and J by 6 bases, leaving 10 bases between them. CDR1 and CDR2 from the germline V gene are SGHTA and FQGNSA. The CDR3 region is CASSRGGAEAFF. The CDR3 DNA reads TGTGCCAGCAGCCGCGGGGGGGCTGAAGCTTTCTTT. Full variable domain (missing parts from reference TRBV7-2 and TRBJ1-1): GAGVSQSPSNKVTEKGKDVELRCDPISGHTALYWYRQSLGQGLEFLIYFQGNSAPDKSGLPSDRFSAERTGGSVSTLTIQRTQQEDSAVYLCASSRGGAEAFFGQGTRLTVV.

The chain employs TRBV28 and TRBJ1-5, with D hard to call. The CDR3 loop spans 12 amino acids. The germline CDR1 and CDR2 sequences are MDHEN and SYDVKM. The V gene lost 8 bases and the J gene lost 4 bases, with 9 bases spanning the gap. The CDR3, as DNA: TGTGCCAGCGTGGGCCAAAATCAGCCCCAGCATTTT. This codes for CASVGQNQPQHF.

The rearrangement uses TRBV5-1 and TRBJ1-4; D not certain. The CDR3 covers 13 residues. The germline V gene encodes CDR1 SGHRS and CDR2 YFSETQ. V was clipped by 4 bases and J by 8 bases, with 12 bases between them. The CDR3 protein is CASSTGSEEKLFF. CDR3 nucleotide sequence: TGCGCCAGCAGCACCGGGTCGGAAGAAAAACTGTTTTTT.

This chain joins TRBV11-2 and TRBJ2-7, with a weak D call TRBD1 (5 bases). The CDR3 totals 15 residues. The germline V gene encodes CDR1 SGHAT and CDR2 FQNNGV. V was cut by 1 base and J by 1 base, with 11 bases left in between. The CDR3 loop reads CASSLVQGVSYEQYF. The CDR3 DNA reads TGTGCCAGCAGCTTAGTCCAGGGTGTATCCTACGAGCAGTACTTC.

The chain employs TRBV10-3 and TRBJ2-5; tentatively, D is TRBD1 (5 bases). This CDR3 spans 14 amino acids. CDR1 is ENHRY and CDR2 is SYGVKD in the germline V gene. Deletions cut 0 bases from V and 7 bases from J, with 12 bases between. CDR3 bases: TGTGCCATCAGTGAGTCGAGTGACAGTGCGACCCAGTACTTC. The encoded protein is CAISESSDSATQYF.

The rearrangement joins TRBV7-2 to TRBJ1-3; D perhaps matches TRBD1 (6 bases). CDR3 length: 16 residues. Trimming pared 3 bases from V and 4 bases from J, leaving 16 bases between. Germline V gene data show CDR1 as SGHTA and CDR2 as FQGNSA. The DNA of the CDR3 is TGTGCCAGCAGCTTTGCCAGGGGAGCAGGAGGAAACACCATATATTTT. This encodes CASSFARGAGGNTIYF.

The chain couples TRBV5-4 to TRBJ1-3; possibly TRBD1 for D (5 bases). The CDR3 consists of 16 residues. The germline CDR1 and CDR2 sequences are SGHNT and YYREEE (reference sequence). V shed 2 bases and J shed 0 bases, with 12 bases lying between them. Here the CDR3 DNA reads TGTGCCAGCAGCTTTGGGGACTCAAACTCTGGAAACACCATATATTTT. Its protein is CASSFGDSNSGNTIYF.

The chain combines TRBV2 with TRBJ2-2, with 7 bases fitting TRBD2. The CDR3 is made up of 14 amino acids. Germline CDR1 is SNHLY and CDR2 is FYNNEI. J was trimmed by 1 base and V by 5 bases; bases with no gene match: 1. In nucleotides, the CDR3 is TGTGCCAGCAGTTCGGGGGGGAACACCGGGGAGCTGTTTTTT. The encoded protein is CASSSGGNTGELFF.